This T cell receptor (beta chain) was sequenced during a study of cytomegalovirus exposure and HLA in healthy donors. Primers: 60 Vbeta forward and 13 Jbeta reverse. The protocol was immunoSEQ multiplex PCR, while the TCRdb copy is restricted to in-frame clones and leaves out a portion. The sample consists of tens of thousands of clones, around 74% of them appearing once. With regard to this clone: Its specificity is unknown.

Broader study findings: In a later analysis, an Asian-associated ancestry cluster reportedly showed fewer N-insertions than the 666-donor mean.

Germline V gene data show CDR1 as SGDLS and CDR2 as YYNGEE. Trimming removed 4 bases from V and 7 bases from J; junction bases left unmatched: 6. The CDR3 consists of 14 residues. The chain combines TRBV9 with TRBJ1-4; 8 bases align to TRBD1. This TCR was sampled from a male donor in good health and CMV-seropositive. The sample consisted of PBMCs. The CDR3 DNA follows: TGTGCCAGCAGCCTAGGACAGGGAGGTGAAAAACTGTTTTTT. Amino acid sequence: CASSLGQGGEKLFF.